This T cell receptor (beta chain) was sequenced for a study of T cells after yellow fever vaccination. Per germline, CDR1 SGHRS and CDR2 YFSETQ. V lost 1 base to trimming and J lost 7 bases, with 9 bases between them. This CDR3 has 14 amino acids. The study's findings and limits: Abundant contaminating clonotypes from the bulk population could appear in FACS-sorted repertoires.

Each CDR3 protein gets one entry after TCRdb re-called the 5' RACE reads with MiXCR. The sample yields 300,000 to 400,000 distinct CDR3 sequences, 8.7% seen once. In its sample, this clonotype was seen a few times. The antigen is unknown. The TCR was taken from a man in his late teens or twenties who received the YFV17D yellow fever vaccine. The chain combines TRBV5-1 with TRBJ1-6; D gene uncertain. The sequencing used PBMCs, collected on the day of the first yellow fever vaccination. The CDR3: CASSLWENNSPLHF. CDR3 nucleotides: TGCGCCAGCAGCTTGTGGGAGAACAATTCACCCCTCCACTTT. Using reference TRBV5-1 and TRBJ1-6 for the parts outside the CDR3, the full variable domain is KAGVTQTPRYLIKTRGQQVTLSCSPISGHRSVSWYQQTPGQGLQFLFEYFSETQRNKGNFPGRFSGRQFSNSRSEMNVSTLELGDSALYLCASSLWENNSPLHFGNGTRLTVT.